These 7 T cell receptor beta chains originate from one sample sequenced in a study of human T cells and chemical hapten exposure. TCRdb analysed the RACE reads with MiXCR anew, one entry per CDR3 protein. The data contain more than 90,000 distinct CDR3 sequences, about an eighth of them singletons. The time point: patch test 2, 6 weeks after DPC sensitization. The treatment is: therapeutic diphenylcyclopropenone sensitization with weekly scalp DPC. The sample here was whole blood, taken in connection with sensitization to the hapten diphenylcyclopropenone (DPC). Receptors originate from a woman in her 40s with alopecia areata. Some clones in this sample may be carry-over from other donors' samples.

The rearrangement uses TRBV27 and TRBJ2-7; either TRBD1 or TRBD2 may fit D (5 bases each). The V end lost 11 bases, the J end lost 7 bases, and 18 bases lay between the germline ends. CDR1 is MNHEY, CDR2 SMNVEV, per germline (reference sequence). There are 12 residues in the CDR3. The DNA of the CDR3 is TGTGCCTGGGGGAAATCCATGGCGGAGCAGTACTTC. Translated, it gives CAWGKSMAEQYF.

This clonotype was seen many times. The gene calls are TRBV18 and TRBJ2-2, with D perhaps given as TRBD1 or TRBD2 (5 bases each). This CDR3 has 16 residues. V was shortened by 4 bases and J by 3 bases, with 15 bases between the two germline ends. Germline V lookup: CDR1 KGHSH, CDR2 LQKENI. CDR3 sequence: CASSRYRDGDTGELFF. The DNA for the CDR3 is TGTGCCAGCTCACGGTACCGGGACGGTGACACCGGGGAGCTGTTTTTT.

This clonotype was counted many times. The gene calls are TRBV28 and TRBJ1-5; D gene uncertain. The germline V gene encodes CDR1 MDHEN and CDR2 SYDVKM. The CDR3 spans 17 residues. Trimming cost V 5 bases and J 0 bases, with 17 bases left between them. The CDR3 DNA reads as TGTGCCAGCAGTCTCCAAGGACGGGAGTATAGCAATCAGCCCCAGCATTTT. The encoded protein is CASSLQGREYSNQPQHF.

This clonotype turned up a few times. V gene TRBV28 combines with J gene TRBJ2-7; 12 bases fit TRBD2. V dropped 5 bases and J dropped 5; count of bases not matched to a gene: 7. This CDR3 spans 15 amino acids. Germline V lookup: CDR1 MDHEN, CDR2 SYDVKM. In DNA form, the CDR3 reads TGTGCCAGCAGTGAACTAGGACTAGCGGGAAACGAGCAGTACTTC. This codes for CASSELGLAGNEQYF.

This clonotype was detected only a few times. This chain links TRBV6-1 with TRBJ2-2; D uncertain. Germline V gene data show CDR1 as MNHNS and CDR2 as SASEGT. Trimming took 7 bases from V and 8 from J, leaving 11 bases between them. CDR3 length: 12 amino acids. The CDR3 protein is CASNTLGGELFF. CDR3 bases: TGTGCCAGCAACACCCTAGGAGGGGAGCTGTTTTTT.

The chain combines TRBV2 with TRBJ2-3; 12 positions agree with TRBD2. The CDR3 consists of 16 residues. CDR1 is SNHLY, CDR2 FYNNEI, per germline. The ends lost 3 bases at V and 2 bases at J; junction bases unmatched: 3. DNA of the CDR3: TGTGCCAGCAGTGATGGACTAGCGGGAAACACAGATACGCAGTATTTT. Protein sequence: CASSDGLAGNTDTQYF.

V usage is TRBV11-2 and J usage is TRBJ2-1; 12 bases match TRBD2. This CDR3 is built from 15 residues. Germline CDR1 SGHAT, CDR2 FQNNGV. J was trimmed by 6 bases and V by 3 bases; bases with no gene match: 3. The CDR3: CASSFASGRANEQFF. The CDR3 region has the DNA TGTGCCAGCAGCTTCGCTAGCGGGAGGGCCAATGAGCAGTTCTTC.